The text below deals with one T cell receptor beta chain. Its antigen is unknown. Preparing the TCRbeta library involved the use of unique molecular identifiers. MiXCR, run by TCRdb on the PCR reads, gives a single entry per CDR3 protein. The table has about 980,000 distinct CDR3 sequences, 25% to 35% seen once; the top ten hold under 30%. This sample was taken from a study of T-cell reconstitution after alpha-beta-depleted transplantation in children. Study results and caveats: In some patients, recipient T cells and intrathymic progenitors surviving conditioning explained high day-60 diversity. There were reportedly several hundred expanded graft clones from which alpha-beta T cells came about two months after transplant.

This CDR3 comprises 15 residues. V was clipped by 6 bases and J by 1 base; unmatched bases: 6. The chain employs TRBV12-3 or TRBV12-4 and TRBJ2-3; TRBD1 agrees at 8 bases. Sequencing used PBMCs, mostly from graft donor cells, obtained 360 days after TCRalphabeta/CD19-depleted stem cell transplant. This sequence originates from a boy less than two years old who had a stem cell transplant for SCID, so the T cells may come from the graft donor. As DNA, the CDR3 is TGTGCCAGCAGACGCCAGGGGGCTGGCACAGATACGCAGTATTTT. Translation: CASRRQGAGTDTQYF.